This T cell receptor beta chain was observed in a study of long-term antiretroviral therapy in people with HIV. General study points: From about 2003 to 2018, blood was obtained, possibly while participants received older ART regimens. Among HIV repertoires, CDR3 length ranges were narrower than those of controls. Information on adherence, resistance and therapy changes was unavailable.

With regard to this clone: Its matching antigen is unknown.

CDR3 size: 15 residues. Trimming took off 4 bases at V and 3 bases at J, with 14 bases between the two ends. Per germline, CDR1 SGHTS and CDR2 YDEGEE. Samples were assayed with immunoSEQ v3.0 at survey level. Clones were read by immunoSEQ multiplex PCR, and TCRdb kept only the in-frame ones, dropping some. The table records approximately 39,000 clones, around 85% of them present only once. Specimens held roughly 0.9-10 million cryopreserved PBMC prior to DNA extraction. This sample comprised unsorted PBMCs, obtained 1.5 years after starting antiretroviral therapy. The source of this sequence is a man aged 18 to 30 with HIV. The chain links TRBV5-8 to TRBJ1-5; no firm D call. This chain's CDR3 is CASSTGFRSNQPQHF. Written as DNA, the CDR3 is TGTGCCAGCAGCACCGGGTTCCGGTCCAATCAGCCCCAGCATTTT.